This T cell receptor beta chain was identified in a study of T-cell memory formation after mild COVID-19. Study details: In these data, TCR clusters were largely donor specific.

The study's findings and limits: Cross-reactive memory apparently joined, as some responding clones appeared in pre-infection memory. Clones shrinking from day 15 to 85 showed even CD4/CD8 mixes; later expanders tilted CD4+. Mainly CM and EM harbored the contracting CD4+ clones; mainly EMRA harbored the CD8+ ones.

This clonotype was recorded a few times. Its cognate antigen is unknown. TCRdb passed the 5' RACE reads through MiXCR, listing each CDR3 protein once. The profile shows 110,000 to 150,000 distinct CDR3 sequences, 20% to 25% of them singletons. CDR1 is SGHRS, CDR2 YFSETQ, per germline. The CDR3 has 13 amino acids. Unmatched junction bases numbered 3, after V lost 0 bases and J lost 7 bases. The sequenced sample consisted of PBMCs or a T cell subset sorted from them (not recorded which). This clonotype was obtained from an adult woman who had mild COVID-19 (a few samples of this study predate the infection). Cell type and time point are not known. This chain uses TRBV5-1 with TRBJ1-1; TRBD1 matches 7 bases. The CDR3 DNA reads as TGCGCCAGCAGCTTGGATTCAGGGGGTGAAGCTTTCTTT. Translation gives CASSLDSGGEAFF.